The rows below give T cell receptor beta chains drawn from one sample of a study of T cell responses to AZD1222 COVID-19 vaccine. Libraries were prepared by immunoSEQ multiplex PCR; TCRdb keeps only in-frame clonotypes and omits some of them. The sample lists some 170,000 clones; approximately 94% were seen once. This specimen consisted of peripheral blood, obtained 28 days after the second AZD1222 dose. Every receptor here comes from an adult who received the AZD1222 COVID-19 vaccine. CDR3s include the opening cysteine and the closing phenylalanine or tryptophan. The D gene is left open where the match is weak. Not every row has a clone size; where given, it reads once, few, many or a size class.

TRBJ1-1,TRBV30,.,.,CAWHKGKFPAPFF,TGTGCCTGGCACAAAGGAAAATTCCCTGCTCCTTTCTTT
TRBJ1-1,TRBV19,.,once,CASSRRETEAFF,TGTGCCAGTAGTAGAAGGGAAACTGAAGCTTTCTTT
TRBJ1-5,TRBV27,.,.,CASRARTGPMDYSNQPQHF,TGTGCCAGCAGAGCGAGAACAGGCCCCATGGACTATAGCAATCAGCCCCAGCATTTT
TRBJ2-1,TRBV21-1,.,.,CASSNPDCGGCSDEQFF,TGTGCCAGCAGCAATCCTGATTGCGGGGGATGTTCTGATGAGCAGTTCTTC
TRBJ2-7,TRBV5-1,TRBD2,.,CASSLVLAGAREQYF,TGCGCCAGCAGCTTAGTGCTAGCGGGAGCCAGAGAGCAGTACTTC
TRBJ2-7,TRBV27,.,.,CASALLGSGNEQYF,TGTGCCAGCGCCCTACTTGGGTCTGGGAACGAGCAGTACTTC
TRBJ1-5,TRBV27,TRBD1,.,CASGQGFNQPQHF,TGTGCCAGCGGACAGGGGTTCAATCAGCCCCAGCATTTT
TRBJ1-5,TRBV3-1/TRBV3-2,TRBD1,.,CASSPGTARQPQHF,TGTGCCAGCAGCCCAGGGACAGCGCGTCAGCCCCAGCATTTT
TRBJ1-5,TRBV18,TRBD1,.,CASSLQGSHQPQHF,TGTGCCAGCTCCCTACAGGGGTCCCATCAGCCCCAGCATTTT
TRBJ1-6,TRBV27,.,.,CASTGRGGENSPLHF,TGTGCCAGCACTGGAAGGGGGGGTGAGAATTCACCCCTCCACTTT
TRBJ2-7,TRBV20-1,.,.,CSASSGSSYEQYF,TGCAGTGCTAGTTCCGGTAGCTCCTACGAGCAGTACTTC